This T cell receptor (beta chain) was captured in a study of T cells in Graves' hyperthyroidism and ophthalmopathy. Study in general: The authors collected peripheral blood at initial diagnosis, before any treatment.

This clonotype was observed a few times. V lost 0 bases to trimming and J lost 4 bases; unmatched junction nucleotides: 8. Germline-derived CDR1 and CDR2 are KGHSH and LQKENI. CDR3 length: 18 amino acids. TCR beta CDR3 sequences were amplified from RNA transcripts. The HTBI primer set drove a first-round RT-PCR of the TCR CDR3. Via MiXCR, TCRdb re-called the multiplex PCR reads, giving one row per CDR3 protein. The sample has 480,000 or so distinct CDR3 sequences, approximately 15% seen once. The receptor's source is a woman between 18 and 29 years old with Graves' hyperthyroidism. The sequenced material came from blood. J is TRBJ2-2 and V is TRBV18; 10 positions match TRBD2. CDR3 sequence reads: CASSPPFGSGRTTGELFF. The CDR3 DNA is TGTGCCAGCTCACCACCGTTTGGTAGCGGGAGGACCACCGGGGAGCTGTTTTTT. Full variable domain (missing parts from reference TRBV18 and TRBJ2-2): NAGVMQNPRHLVRRRGQEARLRCSPMKGHSHVYWYRQLPEEGLKFMVYLQKENIIDESGMPKERFSAEFPKEGPSILRIQQVVRGDSAAYFCASSPPFGSGRTTGELFFGEGSRLTVL.